This T cell receptor (beta chain) was recorded in a study of CD4 T cells in relation to SARS-CoV-2 and coronaviruses. Across the whole study: No peptide or an HIV-1 Nef peptide pool served as negative control.

Using immunoSEQ multiplex PCR, the repertoire was profiled, and TCRdb retains in-frame clones only, with some absent. The table records about 19,000 clones, approximately 75% of them present only once. CDR1 is SQVTM, CDR2 ANQGSEA, per germline. The CDR3 covers 15 residues. V was shortened by 8 bases and J by 3 bases, with 20 bases between the two germline ends. Before the COVID-19 pandemic, during about 2010-2018, CD4+ T cells were taken from unexposed donors. The cells were cultured for 9 to 11 days before CD4+ T cells were isolated. Fresh IL-2 medium replaced half the medium on days 3 and 7. This clone has more than one count but fewer than ten. Its antigen is unidentified.

This clonotype was sampled from a human donor in good health. This sequence joins TRBV29-1 and TRBJ2-1, with D perhaps matching TRBD1 (5 bases). Specimen: CD4+ T cells from PBMCs, cultured in vitro. CDR3 sequence reads: CSYYLLTRGYNEQFF. The CDR3 DNA sequence: TGCAGCTACTATCTTCTGACAAGGGGCTACAATGAGCAGTTCTTC.